This T cell receptor beta chain was identified in a study of blood T cell repertoires in COVID-19 (dated by TCRdb to the early 2020s). With respect to the entire study: The collaborator samples originated in the United States, Italy and Spain and spanned the acute and convalescent phases of COVID-19. Nearly every sample came with metadata listing a de-identified subject ID, COVID-19 status, age in years and sex. The repertoires were released in a freely available public database meant as a resource for research on the immune response to SARS-CoV-2. The material from the prospective study consisted of cDNA or gDNA derived from T cells, B-cell-depleted T cells, or PBMCs. Where HLA class I and class II types were available, the types were taken from metadata supplied by the sample provider, not from assay-based typing. Subjects who had been exposed to COVID-19, were actively infected with it, or had recovered from it provided the deeply sampled blood TCRbeta repertoires that made up the dataset. The samples were drawn from two sources: the first 160 participants of the ongoing ImmuneRACE study, and approximately 1,300 subjects contributed by 6 global collaborators.

From cysteine to phenylalanine, the CDR3 is 13 amino acids long. The CDR3 DNA has 39 bases and is translated from base 1. V drops 2 bases and J drops 1 base, leaving 5 bases in between. The germline V gene supplies CDR1 MDHEN and CDR2 SYDVKM. TCRbeta CDR3 regions were amplified from genomic DNA by means of the immunoSEQ Assay, a bias-controlled multiplex PCR. On the study's bioinformatics: The number of nucleated cells in each sample was estimated from the amplification of reference gene primers within the assay. To quantify the absolute abundance of each unique TCRbeta CDR3 rearrangement, sequence reads were collapsed and filtered. For each sample, productive Simpson clonality was calculated by taking the square root of Simpson's diversity index across productive rearrangements. Drawn from immuneACCESS, this table holds only the in-frame rearrangements with V and J called that TCRdb kept. Clones are partly lost; checked studies trace under half to an unresolved V gene and leave the rest unexplained. The V and J calls and clone size come from that table; D and trimming were worked out from the DNA. Recorded for this sample are some 150,000 clones; approximately 86% of them occurred a single time. The ten most abundant clones make up 0.55% to 0.75% of the sample.

One collaborating source in Seattle enrolled patients during active infection and followed them longitudinally through the course of disease. Whole blood was collected in K2EDTA tubes by collaborating institutions according to the institutions' own protocols. Collaborator samples were shipped for TCRbeta analysis as frozen whole blood, isolated PBMCs, or DNA extracted from either sample type. This clone was counted a few times. It lacks a known antigen. The input lacks base qualities; no much larger clone sits a single base away. Broader findings and caveats from the paper: The amount of clinical and demographic metadata varied by source and participant and was provided uncurated.

The specimen sequenced was peripheral blood. This chain is built from TRBV28 and TRBJ1-2; confidence is insufficient to name the D gene. This sequence was found in a man aged 55 to 70 with COVID-19, enrolled during active disease. The CDR3 protein: CASSLAGNYGYTF. The bases are TGTGCCAGCAGTTTAGCGGGTAACTATGGCTACACCTTC.